This is a list of T cell receptor beta chains from one sample in a study of blood T cell repertoires in COVID-19. Profiling relied on immunoSEQ multiplex PCR, and the TCRdb table lists in-frame clones only, not all of them. This sample has about 340,000 clones, with more than 85% found just once. Sequencing used PBMCs or T cells enriched from blood (not recorded which). These receptors all come from a woman aged 25 to 45 who had recovered from COVID-19. Both conserved end residues are part of each CDR3. The order of the fields is V gene, clone size, J gene, D gene, CDR3 protein, CDR3 DNA. A D gene is named only where the DNA matches it firmly. Size tells how often a clone was seen (once, few, many) or the class of an expanded clone, and some rows leave it out.

v_call: TRBV30
clone_size: .
j_call: TRBJ1-3
d_call: .
cdr3_aa: CAWTAGDSGNTIYF
cdr3_nt: TGTGCCTGGACCGCCGGAGACTCTGGAAACACCATATATTTT

v_call: TRBV6-5
clone_size: few
j_call: TRBJ2-7
d_call: TRBD2
cdr3_aa: CASRTGLVRREQYF
cdr3_nt: TGTGCCAGCAGGACCGGACTAGTAAGGCGCGAGCAGTACTTC

v_call: TRBV19
clone_size: .
j_call: TRBJ2-1
d_call: TRBD2
cdr3_aa: CASSIASGGINEQFF
cdr3_nt: TGTGCCAGTAGTATAGCTAGCGGGGGCATCAATGAGCAGTTCTTC

v_call: TRBV7-2
clone_size: .
j_call: TRBJ2-7
d_call: TRBD1
cdr3_aa: CASSTDRGNEQYF
cdr3_nt: TGTGCCAGCAGCACGGACAGGGGAAACGAGCAGTACTTC

v_call: TRBV5-1
clone_size: once
j_call: TRBJ2-7
d_call: TRBD2
cdr3_aa: CASSVLGGGASYEQYF
cdr3_nt: TGCGCCAGCAGTGTCCTCGGCGGGGGGGCCTCCTACGAGCAGTACTTC

v_call: TRBV24-1
clone_size: .
j_call: TRBJ2-5
d_call: TRBD1
cdr3_aa: CATKGAGGAEETQYF
cdr3_nt: TGTGCCACCAAGGGGGCAGGGGGCGCGGAAGAGACCCAGTACTTC

v_call: TRBV7-8
clone_size: .
j_call: TRBJ1-1
d_call: .
cdr3_aa: CASSLGSTEAFF
cdr3_nt: TGTGCCAGCAGCTTAGGGAGCACTGAAGCTTTCTTT

v_call: TRBV30
clone_size: .
j_call: TRBJ2-5
d_call: TRBD1
cdr3_aa: CACLVRGQETQYF
cdr3_nt: TGTGCCTGTCTTGTCAGGGGGCAAGAGACCCAGTACTTC

v_call: TRBV11-2
clone_size: .
j_call: TRBJ2-1
d_call: TRBD1
cdr3_aa: CASSPIGTDNNEQFF
cdr3_nt: TGTGCCAGCAGCCCCATCGGGACAGATAACAATGAGCAGTTCTTC

v_call: TRBV27
clone_size: .
j_call: TRBJ2-7
d_call: TRBD1
cdr3_aa: CASSLTGTEFSYEQYF
cdr3_nt: TGTGCCAGCAGCCTTACTGGGACAGAGTTTTCCTACGAGCAGTACTTC

v_call: TRBV19
clone_size: .
j_call: TRBJ2-2
d_call: TRBD1
cdr3_aa: CASSIVHRGDTGELFF
cdr3_nt: TGTGCCAGTAGTATAGTACACAGGGGGGACACCGGGGAGCTGTTTTTT

v_call: TRBV28
clone_size: .
j_call: TRBJ1-4
d_call: TRBD1
cdr3_aa: CASSLLAGGDEKLFF
cdr3_nt: TGTGCCAGCAGTTTACTTGCAGGGGGCGATGAAAAACTGTTTTTT

v_call: TRBV11-1
clone_size: .
j_call: TRBJ1-2
d_call: .
cdr3_aa: CASSYGGVGYTF
cdr3_nt: TGTGCCAGCAGCTATGGAGGGGTTGGCTACACCTTC

v_call: TRBV28
clone_size: .
j_call: TRBJ2-7
d_call: .
cdr3_aa: CASSLRGSGSSYEQYF
cdr3_nt: TGTGCCAGCAGTTTACGGGGATCCGGAAGCTCCTACGAGCAGTACTTC

v_call: TRBV6-5
clone_size: .
j_call: TRBJ2-7
d_call: .
cdr3_aa: CASSYNRDYEQYF
cdr3_nt: TGTGCCAGCAGTTACAACCGGGACTACGAGCAGTACTTC

v_call: TRBV28
clone_size: .
j_call: TRBJ1-1
d_call: TRBD1
cdr3_aa: CASSPSTGGNTEAFF
cdr3_nt: TGTGCCAGCAGTCCCTCGACAGGGGGCAACACTGAAGCTTTCTTT

v_call: TRBV11-2
clone_size: .
j_call: TRBJ2-3
d_call: .
cdr3_aa: CASSLVRFSDTQYF
cdr3_nt: TGTGCCAGCAGCTTAGTCAGGTTCTCAGATACGCAGTATTTT

v_call: TRBV28
clone_size: .
j_call: TRBJ2-3
d_call: .
cdr3_aa: CASSLGGRRTDTQYF
cdr3_nt: TGTGCCAGCAGTTTGGGCGGGCGCCGCACAGATACGCAGTATTTT

v_call: TRBV15
clone_size: once
j_call: TRBJ1-1
d_call: .
cdr3_aa: CATSRDQGRVAFF
cdr3_nt: TGTGCCACCAGCAGAGATCAAGGCAGGGTGGCTTTCTTT

v_call: TRBV2
clone_size: .
j_call: TRBJ1-1
d_call: .
cdr3_aa: CASSVGGDTEAFF
cdr3_nt: TGTGCCAGCAGTGTTGGCGGGGACACTGAAGCTTTCTTT

v_call: TRBV3-1/TRBV3-2
clone_size: .
j_call: TRBJ2-7
d_call: .
cdr3_aa: CASSQDLVGAREQYF
cdr3_nt: TGTGCCAGCAGCCAAGATTTGGTAGGGGCGAGGGAGCAGTACTTC

v_call: TRBV19
clone_size: .
j_call: TRBJ2-2
d_call: TRBD2
cdr3_aa: CASTGTSGRASVTGELFF
cdr3_nt: TGTGCCAGTACCGGGACTAGCGGGAGGGCCTCAGTCACCGGGGAGCTGTTTTTT

v_call: TRBV15
clone_size: .
j_call: TRBJ1-1
d_call: .
cdr3_aa: CATSRETGYMNTEAFF
cdr3_nt: TGTGCCACCAGCAGAGAGACAGGATATATGAACACTGAAGCTTTCTTT

v_call: TRBV4-2
clone_size: once
j_call: TRBJ2-7
d_call: .
cdr3_aa: CASSQVTGGTPHSYEQYF
cdr3_nt: TGTGCCAGCAGCCAAGTTACGGGGGGCACACCTCACTCCTACGAGCAGTACTTC

v_call: TRBV7-9
clone_size: few
j_call: TRBJ2-7
d_call: TRBD1
cdr3_aa: CASSFRTGDSYEQYF
cdr3_nt: TGTGCCAGCAGCTTCCGCACAGGGGACTCCTACGAGCAGTACTTC

v_call: TRBV29-1
clone_size: once
j_call: TRBJ1-2
d_call: .
cdr3_aa: CSVEVGGALYGYTF
cdr3_nt: TGCAGCGTTGAAGTGGGGGGGGCTCTCTATGGCTACACCTTC

v_call: TRBV28
clone_size: .
j_call: TRBJ1-1
d_call: .
cdr3_aa: CASSLLQLNTEAFF
cdr3_nt: TGTGCCAGCAGTTTATTACAGCTGAACACTGAAGCTTTCTTT

v_call: TRBV18
clone_size: .
j_call: TRBJ1-1
d_call: TRBD1
cdr3_aa: CASSPRTGGNTEAFF
cdr3_nt: TGTGCCAGCTCACCACGGACAGGAGGGAACACTGAAGCTTTCTTT

v_call: TRBV28
clone_size: .
j_call: TRBJ1-3
d_call: .
cdr3_aa: CASSSGTSSGNTIYF
cdr3_nt: TGTGCCAGCAGTTCCGGGACAAGCTCTGGAAACACCATATATTTT